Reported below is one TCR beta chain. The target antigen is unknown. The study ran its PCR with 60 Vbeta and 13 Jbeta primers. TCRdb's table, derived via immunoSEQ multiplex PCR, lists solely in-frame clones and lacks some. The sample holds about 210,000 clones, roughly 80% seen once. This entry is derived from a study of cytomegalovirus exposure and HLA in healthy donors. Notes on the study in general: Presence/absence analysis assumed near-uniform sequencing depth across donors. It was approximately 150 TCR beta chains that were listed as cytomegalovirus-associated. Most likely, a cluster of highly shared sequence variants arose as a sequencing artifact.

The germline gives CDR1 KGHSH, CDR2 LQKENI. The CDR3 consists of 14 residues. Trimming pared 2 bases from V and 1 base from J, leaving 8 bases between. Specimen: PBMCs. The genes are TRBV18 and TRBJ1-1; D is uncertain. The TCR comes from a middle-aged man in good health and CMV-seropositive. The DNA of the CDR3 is TGTGCCAGCTCACCATCCCAAGCGAACACTGAAGCTTTCTTT. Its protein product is CASSPSQANTEAFF.